This passage covers 28 T cell receptor beta chains from one sample sequenced in a study of T cells expressing NK-cell markers. TCRdb reprocessed the 5' RACE reads and keeps a single row for each CDR3 protein, giving no DNA. With approximately 170,000 distinct CDR3 sequences in the sample, the ten largest clones hold 20%. The specimen sequenced was blood T cells: a sorted CD56 or NKG2C T cell subset, CD4+ or CD8+ T cells, or bulk PBMC T cells (not recorded which). These receptors all stem from a man aged 18-75 years in good health.

The chain is built from TRBV7-6 and TRBJ2-5; the D call from TCRdb, TRBD2, cannot be confirmed without DNA. The CDR3 loop spans 18 amino acids. Germline CDR1 reads SGHVS; CDR2 reads FNYEAQ. This CDR3 reads CASSFRLAGVQFQETQYF.

The chain carries TRBV9 and TRBJ2-3; the D gene TCRdb calls, TRBD1, cannot be checked with no DNA. The CDR3 sequence is 15 residues long. Germline CDR1 SGDLS, CDR2 YYNGEE. The CDR3 here is CASSGAGGRPDTQYF. Using reference TRBV9 and TRBJ2-3 for the parts outside the CDR3, the full variable domain is DSGVTQTPKHLITATGQRVTLRCSPRSGDLSVYWYQQSLDQGLQFLIQYYNGEERAKGNILERFSAQQFPDLHSELNLSSLELGDSALYFCASSGAGGRPDTQYFGPGTRLTVL.

The CDR3 is CASSWGTGVEDTGELFF. J is TRBJ2-2 and V is TRBV6-5; the TCRdb D gene call, TRBD1, has no DNA to confirm it. CDR3 size: 17 residues. CDR1 is MNHEY and CDR2 is SVGAGI in the germline V gene.

The chain uses TRBV19 and TRBJ2-2. Per the germline V gene, CDR1 is LNHDA and CDR2 is SQIVND (reference sequence). The CDR3 runs 15 residues. The CDR3 spells CASSLGVINTGELFF.

The rearrangement joins TRBV24-1 to TRBJ2-5. The germline gives CDR1 KGHDR, CDR2 SFDVKD. The CDR3 runs to 17 residues. CDR3 in amino acids: CATSDFGGESFPETQYF.

The chain joins TRBV4-1 to TRBJ2-5; TCRdb names TRBD1, which stays unverified in the absence of DNA. The CDR3 loop spans 14 amino acids. The germline V gene has CDR1 MGHRA and CDR2 YSYEKL. The CDR3 sequence: CASSHQTGQETQYF.

The V call is TRBV20-1, the J call TRBJ1-5; absent DNA, TCRdb's TRBD1 call cannot be checked. This CDR3 has 19 residues. The germline V gene encodes CDR1 DFQATT and CDR2 SNEGSKA (reference sequence). This CDR3 reads CSARGSSTGTLYSNQPQHF.

The chain uses TRBV27 and TRBJ2-7; TCRdb picks TRBD1, but there is no DNA to check that call. Germline V gene lookup returns CDR1 MNHEY and CDR2 SMNVEV (reference sequence). The CDR3 sequence is 16 residues long. The CDR3: CASSLSSWGTKYEQYF.

The rearrangement joins TRBV20-1 to TRBJ2-1; no DNA is available, so the TRBD2 call from TCRdb remains unchecked. The germline V gene has CDR1 DFQATT and CDR2 SNEGSKA (reference sequence). The CDR3 has 16 amino acids. CDR3 residues: CSARDRGLGDYNEQFF.

The chain combines TRBV4-2 with TRBJ1-6; TCRdb outputs TRBD1, but without DNA this stays unchecked. This CDR3 region has 19 residues. The germline V gene encodes CDR1 LGHNA and CDR2 YNFKEQ. The CDR3 region is CASSQTAKTGFSYNSPLHF.

This chain uses TRBV5-6 with TRBJ2-1; TCRdb returns TRBD2, unconfirmable since there is no DNA. CDR3 size: 20 residues. The germline CDR1 and CDR2 sequences are SGHDT and YYEEEE. The CDR3 spells CASSLWRLAGGQATPDEQFF. Full variable domain (missing parts from reference TRBV5-6 and TRBJ2-1): DAGVTQSPTHLIKTRGQQVTLRCSPKSGHDTVSWYQQALGQGPQFIFQYYEEEERQRGNFPDRFSGHQFPNYSSELNVNALLLGDSALYLCASSLWRLAGGQATPDEQFFGPGTRLTVL.

The CDR3 region is CASSLDWSLETQYF. The rearrangement uses TRBV7-2 and TRBJ2-5. The CDR3 has 14 amino acids. Germline V gene data show CDR1 as SGHTA and CDR2 as FQGNSA.

CDR3 protein: CASTQEKGAGGFSSYNEQFF. V is TRBV4-1 and J is TRBJ2-1; the D call from TCRdb, TRBD1, cannot be confirmed without DNA. The CDR3 has 20 residues. CDR1 MGHRA and CDR2 YSYEKL come from the germline V gene.

V is TRBV6-2 or TRBV6-3 and J is TRBJ1-1. CDR3 length equals 13 residues. Germline-derived CDR1 and CDR2 are MNHEY and SVGEGT. CDR3 sequence reads: CASSEPGGTEAFF.

J is TRBJ2-3 and V is TRBV6-5. Germline V gene data show CDR1 as MNHEY and CDR2 as SVGAGI. This CDR3 comprises 13 residues. The CDR3 spells CASSYSSGNTQYF.

The CDR3 loop reads CASSPPENTYEQYF. The chain combines TRBV7-9 with TRBJ2-7. Germline V gene lookup returns CDR1 SEHNR and CDR2 FQNEAQ (reference sequence). The CDR3 runs 14 residues.

The CDR3 here is CASSWGGTEPYEQYF. The gene calls are TRBV5-1 and TRBJ2-7; the TCRdb D gene call, TRBD1, has no DNA to confirm it. This CDR3 spans 15 amino acids. Germline V CDR1 and CDR2: SGHRS, YFSETQ. The whole variable domain, filled in from reference TRBV5-1 and TRBJ2-7, reads KAGVTQTPRYLIKTRGQQVTLSCSPISGHRSVSWYQQTPGQGLQFLFEYFSETQRNKGNFPGRFSGRQFSNSRSEMNVSTLELGDSALYLCASSWGGTEPYEQYFGPGTRLTVT.

V and J are TRBV27 and TRBJ1-2; the TCRdb D gene call, TRBD1, has no DNA to confirm it. This CDR3 is 14 amino acids long. Per the germline V gene, CDR1 is MNHEY and CDR2 is SMNVEV (reference sequence). The CDR3 sequence is CASSLEGGAWGYTF.

CDR3 sequence reads: CASSWRDISGNTIYF. The V gene is TRBV12-3 or TRBV12-4, the J gene TRBJ1-3; TCRdb's D call of TRBD1 is untestable without DNA. This CDR3 spans 15 amino acids.

The chain links TRBV2 to TRBJ1-1; TCRdb lists TRBD1, though no DNA is available to test this call. Germline loops: CDR1 SNHLY, CDR2 FYNNEI. The CDR3 is made up of 15 amino acids. The CDR3 reads CASSDLLGPRAEAFF.

The rearrangement joins TRBV6-5 to TRBJ1-1. The CDR3 runs 14 residues. Per germline, CDR1 MNHEY and CDR2 SVGAGI. CDR3 protein: CASSYSGSVTEAFF.

This chain connects TRBV12-3 or TRBV12-4 to TRBJ2-1; lacking DNA, the TRBD2 call made by TCRdb goes unchecked. The CDR3 extends over 15 amino acids. The CDR3 reads CASSGSSGGADEQFF.

The V call is TRBV7-3, the J call TRBJ2-3; TCRdb picks TRBD1, but there is no DNA to check that call. CDR1 and CDR2 (germline): SGHTA, FQGTGA. This CDR3 spans 17 amino acids. The CDR3 loop is CASSPRRRGAPTDTQYF.

The chain has TRBV7-9 and TRBJ2-2; absent DNA, TCRdb's TRBD1 call cannot be checked. Germline lookup yields CDR1 SEHNR and CDR2 FQNEAQ (reference sequence). This CDR3 has 16 residues. The CDR3 loop reads CASSSFGGDYTGELFF.

The rearrangement uses TRBV15 and TRBJ2-1; without DNA, the TCRdb call of TRBD1 cannot be checked. Germline assignment: CDR1 LNHNV and CDR2 YYDKDF (reference sequence). The CDR3 sequence is 17 residues long. CDR3 loop: CATSSTGTGILYNEQFF.

The chain links TRBV12-5 to TRBJ1-2; TCRdb reports TRBD1, a call that lacks DNA to check it against. Germline V gene sequence: CDR1 LGHNT, CDR2 FRNRAP. The CDR3 covers 17 residues. The CDR3 sequence: CASGFVRDPSPDYGYTF.

V gene TRBV6-5 combines with J gene TRBJ2-7; without DNA, the TCRdb call of TRBD1 cannot be checked. This CDR3 comprises 14 residues. Germline CDR1 MNHEY, CDR2 SVGAGI. CDR3: CASSYTGTLESQYF.

The gene calls are TRBV7-7 and TRBJ2-7. Per germline, CDR1 SSHAT and CDR2 FNYEAQ (reference sequence). The CDR3 covers 14 residues. CDR3 sequence: CASSPMAGSLEQYF.